Below, 16 T cell receptor beta chains from the same sample are listed, as sequenced in a study of T cells in narcolepsy. Clones were read by immunoSEQ multiplex PCR, and TCRdb kept only the in-frame ones, dropping some. The sample records roughly 20,000 clones, 83% being singletons. The sequenced sample consisted of memory (CD45RA-) CD4+ T cells from blood. All receptors derive from a human donor in good health.

V is TRBV6-5 and J is TRBJ1-2; 8 nucleotides line up with TRBD1. After removal of 8 bases from V and 4 bases from J, the junction contained 6 bases not matched to a gene. This CDR3 is 13 amino acids long. Germline assignment: CDR1 MNHEY and CDR2 SVGAGI. CDR3 bases: TGTGCCAGCTCTACGGACAGGGTCTATGGCTACACCTTC. It yields the protein CASSTDRVYGYTF.

The chain is built from TRBV27 and TRBJ1-4, with TRBD1 as a possible D gene (5 bases). Trimming shortened V by 2 bases and J by 9 bases, and 13 bases separated the two germline ends. Germline assignment: CDR1 MNHEY and CDR2 SMNVEV (reference sequence). This CDR3 comprises 14 residues. The CDR3 region has the DNA TGTGCCAGCAGTTTAATCGCCGGGACCAAAAAACTGTTTTTT. Its translation is CASSLIAGTKKLFF. The whole variable domain, filled in from reference TRBV27 and TRBJ1-4, reads EAQVTQNPRYLITVTGKKLTVTCSQNMNHEYMSWYRQDPGLGLRQIYYSMNVEVTDKGDVPEGYKVSRKEKRNFPLILESPSPNQTSLYFCASSLIAGTKKLFFGSGTQLSVL.

The chain combines TRBV7-2 with TRBJ2-3; 12 nucleotides match TRBD2. The germline V gene has CDR1 SGHTA and CDR2 FQGNSA. V shed 10 bases and J 0 bases; nucleotides not matched to a gene: 8. This CDR3 contains 16 residues. CDR3 in amino acids: CATRLAGDPSTDTQYF. In DNA, the CDR3 is TGTGCCACCCGACTAGCGGGGGACCCTAGCACAGATACGCAGTATTTT.

The V and J genes are TRBV6-5 and TRBJ2-1; D gene unclear. This CDR3 comprises 13 residues. CDR1 and CDR2 (germline): MNHEY, SVGAGI. Trimming left V 5 bases short and J 7 bases short, with 12 bases between. The CDR3 DNA reads as TGTGCCAGCAGTCCCCGACCGGCAAATGAGCAGTTCTTC. Encoded protein: CASSPRPANEQFF.

The J gene is TRBJ2-7, the V gene TRBV29-1; D not certain. The CDR3 runs 12 residues. Per germline, CDR1 SQVTM and CDR2 ANQGSEA. Trimming shortened V by 4 bases and J by 4 bases, and 11 bases separated the two germline ends. CDR3 sequence: CSVALGPYEQYF. CDR3 bases: TGCAGCGTTGCGTTAGGTCCATACGAGCAGTACTTC.

This sequence joins TRBV28 and TRBJ2-1; 7 nucleotides align to TRBD2. V shed 5 bases, J shed 2 bases, and the junction held 0 bases outside the gene matches. The CDR3 has 13 amino acids. Per germline, CDR1 MDHEN and CDR2 SYDVKM. Here the CDR3 DNA reads TGTGCCAGCAGTGGGGGGGCCTACAATGAGCAGTTCTTC. It encodes CASSGGAYNEQFF. Together with reference TRBV28 and TRBJ2-1, the CDR3 gives the full variable domain: DVKVTQSSRYLVKRTGEKVFLECVQDMDHENMFWYRQDPGLGLRLIYFSYDVKMKEKGDIPEGYSVSREKKERFSLILESASTNQTSMYLCASSGGAYNEQFFGPGTRLTVL.

This rearrangement joins TRBV4-2 to TRBJ2-2; TRBD1 matches 7 bases. V was pared by 3 bases and J by 10 bases, with 5 bases of the junction left unmatched. This CDR3 is built from 13 residues. Looked up from germline, CDR1 is LGHNA and CDR2 is YNFKEQ. The CDR3 loop reads CASSHNRGAELFF. The DNA of the CDR3 is TGTGCCAGCAGCCACAACAGGGGCGCGGAGCTGTTTTTT.

The chain joins TRBV7-6 to TRBJ2-5; D unresolved. The ends were cut back, 1 base at V and 1 base at J, with 4 bases in the middle. Germline V gives CDR1 SGHVS, CDR2 FNYEAQ. CDR3 length equals 13 residues. In DNA form, the CDR3 reads TGTGCCAGCAGCTTAGTAGCCCAAGAGACCCAGTACTTC. It is translated as CASSLVAQETQYF. Variable domain in full (rest from reference TRBV7-6 and TRBJ2-5): GAGVSQSPRYKVTKRGQDVALRCDPISGHVSLYWYRQALGQGPEFLTYFNYEAQQDKSGLPNDRFSAERPEGSISTLTIQRTEQRDSAMYRCASSLVAQETQYFGPGTRLLVL.

CDR3 coding DNA: TGTGCCAGCAGCTTAATCTCCGGGGTTATGGGCGAGCAGTACTTC. Translating it yields CASSLISGVMGEQYF. The genes are TRBV7-9 and TRBJ2-7; D possibly corresponds to TRBD2 (5 bases). The CDR3 runs 15 residues. Germline CDR1 reads SEHNR; CDR2 reads FQNEAQ (reference sequence). Trimming removed 2 bases from V and 6 bases from J, with 17 bases in between.

This clone showed up just a few times. The rearrangement joins TRBV5-4 to TRBJ1-3, with D possibly TRBD1 on 5 matching bases. Trimming cost V 2 bases and J 8 bases, with 11 bases left between them. The CDR3 is made up of 13 amino acids. Germline-derived CDR1 and CDR2 are SGHNT and YYREEE (reference sequence). CDR3 region: CASSFSGEYTIYF. CDR3 bases: TGTGCCAGCAGCTTCTCGGGGGAATACACCATATATTTT.

The genes are TRBV28 and TRBJ1-1; TRBD1 matches 9 bases. This CDR3 is built from 12 residues. CDR1 is MDHEN, CDR2 SYDVKM, per germline. CDR3 sequence reads: CGTGAQRGEAFF. The CDR3 DNA reads as TGTGGGACAGGGGCACAACGGGGTGAAGCTTTCTTT.

This chain links TRBV15 with TRBJ2-7, with a tentative D call TRBD2 (5 bases). CDR3 length equals 13 residues. CDR1 is LNHNV, CDR2 YYDKDF, per germline (reference sequence). V lost 1 base to trimming and J lost 6 bases, with 10 bases between them. The CDR3 DNA is TGTGCCACCAGCAGAGTACTAGTAGGCGAGCAGTACTTC. Translation: CATSRVLVGEQYF.

The chain employs TRBV5-1 and TRBJ2-7; 8 nucleotides align to TRBD1. The CDR3 has 14 residues. J gave up 5 bases and V 5 bases, and 9 bases lay outside the gene matches. The germline V gene encodes CDR1 SGHRS and CDR2 YFSETQ. This CDR3 is CASRPPGGRDEQYF. CDR3 in DNA: TGCGCCAGCAGACCCCCAGGGGGCAGGGACGAGCAGTACTTC.

This chain joins TRBV4-2 and TRBJ2-1; D gene ambiguous. Trimming removed 4 bases from V and 9 bases from J, with 19 bases in between. Germline CDR1 reads LGHNA; CDR2 reads YNFKEQ. This CDR3 spans 15 amino acids. This CDR3 is CASSPGEEFTGEQFF. The CDR3 nucleotides read TGTGCCAGCAGCCCCGGAGAGGAGTTTACTGGTGAGCAGTTCTTC.

The chain has TRBV6-6 and TRBJ1-5; 8 positions agree with TRBD1. The CDR3 runs 13 residues. CDR1 and CDR2 (germline): MNHNY, SVGAGI (reference sequence). The junction had 4 bases not matched to a gene; V was cut back by 2 bases and J by 10 bases. This chain's CDR3 is CASSYQGTGPQHF. The CDR3 nucleotides are TGTGCCAGCAGTTACCAGGGGACAGGCCCCCAGCATTTT.

This chain joins TRBV6-1 and TRBJ2-3; TRBD2 agrees at 7 bases. V shed 0 bases and J 11 bases; nucleotides not matched to a gene: 8. Germline V lookup: CDR1 MNHNS, CDR2 SASEGT. CDR3 length equals 14 residues. The CDR3 DNA reads TGTGCCAGCAGTGAAGCGGGGGGGACGGGTGTGCAGTATTTT. The encoded protein is CASSEAGGTGVQYF.